This TCR beta chain derives from a study of T cells after yellow fever vaccination. The sample holds a few counts of this clonotype. Its antigen is not known. TCRdb redid the calling of the 5' RACE reads with MiXCR, one entry per CDR3 protein. The table has approximately 600,000 distinct CDR3 sequences, around an eighth seen once. The CDR3 consists of 19 residues. Per germline, CDR1 SGHVS and CDR2 FQNEAQ. Deletions cut 7 bases from V and 1 base from J, with 28 bases between. The study's findings and limits: Peaking on day 5 versus 15, the secondary response was faster but weaker. Post-booster samples contained most primary-vaccination clones (about 96% CD4, about 90% CD8).

This chain connects TRBV7-8 to TRBJ2-5; possibly TRBD2 for D (7 bases). This clonotype was sampled from a man aged 30 to 45 who received the YFV17D yellow fever vaccine. The sequencing here drew on PBMCs, taken on the day of the yellow fever booster vaccination. The CDR3 sequence: CASTLRDIGLGLTQETQYF. The DNA for the CDR3 is TGTGCCAGCACCCTAAGGGACATTGGACTAGGGTTAACCCAAGAGACCCAGTACTTC.